The sequence of this T cell receptor (beta chain) was determined in a study of beta chain features in type 1 diabetes. Regarding the study as a whole: All four CD4+ subsets of Type 1 diabetes patients contained TCRB CDR3s that were moderately but significantly shorter. PCR might pick shorter templates more often, in the same way for patients and controls. Naive, central memory and Treg TCRB repertoires seemed to resemble each other more closely in patients than they did in healthy donors. The question left open here concerned HLA type influencing TCRB rearrangement.

Germline CDR1 is SGDLS and CDR2 is YYNGEE. The CDR3 length is 14 residues. V lost 4 bases, J lost 5 bases, and 7 bases stayed unmatched. Isolated RNA was reverse transcribed in full, so expressed TCRB transcripts were sequenced. TCRdb's copy holds only in-frame clones and misses some; the assay was immunoSEQ multiplex PCR. The sample shows roughly 280,000 clones, approximately 24% of them seen only once. A few counts support this clone. Its target is not known. Per donor, one heparinised blood draw averaged roughly 110 mL. The V gene is TRBV9, the J gene TRBJ2-5, with 8 bases matching TRBD2. This receptor was obtained from a woman aged 25 to 39 with type 1 diabetes. The sequenced sample consisted of naive CD4+ T cells from blood. The CDR3 spells CASSLGLARETQYF. CDR3 nucleotide sequence: TGTGCCAGCAGCCTCGGACTAGCACGGGAGACCCAGTACTTC. Based on the CDR3 plus reference TRBV9 and TRBJ2-5, the full variable domain is DSGVTQTPKHLITATGQRVTLRCSPRSGDLSVYWYQQSLDQGLQFLIQYYNGEERAKGNILERFSAQQFPDLHSELNLSSLELGDSALYFCASSLGLARETQYFGPGTRLLVL.